The present T cell receptor (beta chain) was sequenced within a study of blood T cell repertoires in COVID-19. Study summary: The origin of the acute and convalescent COVID-19 samples was the United States, Italy and Spain. PBMCs, B-cell-depleted T cells, or T cells provided the cDNA or gDNA that made up the material.

CDR3 size: 16 residues. V dropped 5 bases and J dropped 2; count of bases not matched to a gene: 8. Germline V gene sequence: CDR1 MDHEN, CDR2 SYDVKM. Some clones are missing from TCRdb's copy, which holds only in-frame ones; the method was immunoSEQ multiplex PCR. Of fewer than 80,000 clones in the sample, 70% to 90% were seen once. The clonotype originates from a man aged 25 to 40 with acute or convalescent COVID-19. The chain recombines TRBV28 with TRBJ2-1, with 8 bases matching TRBD1. Source material: peripheral blood. DNA for the CDR3: TGTGCCAGCAGTCCCCGGACAGGGAAAACCTACAATGAGCAGTTCTTC. Its protein product is CASSPRTGKTYNEQFF.